Below are 25 T cell receptor beta chains sequenced from a single sample in a study of T-cell memory formation after mild COVID-19. A single record per CDR3 protein comes from TCRdb applying MiXCR to the 5' RACE reads. The data contain some 200,000 distinct CDR3 sequences, roughly 23% of them seen just once; the ten biggest clones take up around 23%. The sequenced material came from PBMCs or a T cell subset sorted from them (not recorded which). The receptors here all came from an adult woman who had mild COVID-19 (a few samples of this study predate the infection). Cell type and time point are not known.

This clonotype was seen more than once but under ten times. V usage is TRBV15 and J usage is TRBJ2-2, with no clear D. V lost 3 bases and J 8 bases, leaving 10 bases between the germline ends. CDR3 length: 13 amino acids. CDR1 is LNHNV and CDR2 is YYDKDF in the germline V gene (reference sequence). CDR3 nucleotides: TGTGCCACCAGCAGGGTTGCGTGGGGGGAGCTGTTTTTT. The encoded protein is CATSRVAWGELFF.

The V call is TRBV24-1, the J call TRBJ1-5, with D perhaps TRBD1 (5 bases). V was cut by 7 bases and J by 1 base, with 10 bases left in between. The CDR3 sequence is 14 residues long. Germline CDR1 reads KGHDR; CDR2 reads SFDVKD. CDR3: CATREAGSNQPQHF. The CDR3 DNA reads TGTGCCACCAGAGAGGCAGGGAGCAATCAGCCCCAGCATTTT.

The V call is TRBV29-1, the J call TRBJ1-1; TRBD1 agrees at 8 bases. The trim removed 3 bases at V and 9 bases at J, leaving 3 bases unmatched. The CDR3 extends over 11 amino acids. Germline CDR1 is SQVTM and CDR2 is ANQGSEA. The CDR3 sequence is CSVDGDRQAFF. The CDR3 DNA follows: TGCAGCGTTGACGGGGACAGGCAAGCTTTCTTT.

This chain links TRBV11-3 with TRBJ1-3; D might be TRBD1 (5 bases). From germline, CDR1 is SGHNT and CDR2 YENEEA. The CDR3 totals 14 residues. The V and J ends lost 6 bases and 0 bases respectively, with 9 bases between them. CDR3 in amino acids: CASRGRNSGNTIYF. CDR3 sequence (DNA): TGTGCCAGCAGGGGGCGAAACTCTGGAAACACCATATATTTT.

This clonotype has just a few counts. J is TRBJ2-1 and V is TRBV18; D gene ambiguous. The CDR3 is 13 amino acids. The germline V gene encodes CDR1 KGHSH and CDR2 LQKENI. V lost 0 bases and J 6 bases, leaving 6 bases between the germline ends. CDR3 residues: CASSPPLSNEQFF. The CDR3 bases are TGTGCCAGCTCACCACCGCTGAGCAATGAGCAGTTCTTC.

This clonotype was observed at least ten times. The V call is TRBV7-9, the J call TRBJ2-7; tentative D call: TRBD2 (5 bases). Germline CDR1 and CDR2: SEHNR and FQNEAQ (reference sequence). The germline V and J ends were trimmed by 3 bases and 6 bases, with 12 bases remaining between them. The CDR3 has 13 residues. CDR3 sequence: CASSFDPRGEQYF. The CDR3 nucleotides read TGTGCCAGCAGCTTTGATCCTCGGGGCGAGCAGTACTTC.

V gene TRBV12-3 or TRBV12-4 combines with J gene TRBJ2-5; 8 bases map to TRBD1. This CDR3 is 15 amino acids long. Losses at the gene ends were 2 bases for V and 1 base for J; bases not matched to a gene: 3. The CDR3 is CASSLTGGVQETQYF. The CDR3 bases are TGTGCCAGCAGTTTAACAGGGGGAGTCCAAGAGACCCAGTACTTC.

The chain is built from TRBV7-9 and TRBJ1-1; maybe TRBD1 (5 bases). Germline CDR1 is SEHNR and CDR2 is FQNEAQ (reference sequence). V lost 10 bases and J lost 3, with 15 bases in between. CDR3 size: 13 residues. This CDR3 reads CATPTESDTEAFF. Written as DNA, the CDR3 is TGTGCCACCCCGACAGAATCGGACACTGAAGCTTTCTTT.

This clonotype was detected a few times. For the CDR3, the DNA is TGTGCCAGCAGTCTCCGGACTAGCGGGAGCCACAATGAGCAGTTCTTC. It translates to CASSLRTSGSHNEQFF. J is TRBJ2-1 and V is TRBV6-2 or TRBV6-3, with 13 bases lining up with TRBD2. The CDR3 is made up of 16 amino acids. Germline V gene lookup returns CDR1 MNHEY and CDR2 SVGEGT. Trimming cost V 5 bases and J 5 bases; bases outside gene matches: 6.

This clonotype was counted once. The chain combines TRBV7-6 with TRBJ2-1; 9 positions agree with TRBD2. The V gene end was trimmed by 1 base and the J gene end by 5 bases; junction bases not matched to a gene: 6. The CDR3 covers 16 residues. Per germline, CDR1 SGHVS and CDR2 FNYEAQ. The CDR3 nucleotides are TGTGCCAGCAGCTTAGGATCGGGACTAGCCGACAATGAGCAGTTCTTC. Translated, it gives CASSLGSGLADNEQFF.

The sample holds a few counts of this clonotype. The gene calls are TRBV7-2 and TRBJ2-1, with 9 nucleotides matching TRBD2. The CDR3 sequence is 16 residues long. Germline CDR1 SGHTA, CDR2 FQGNSA. With V trimmed by 5 bases and J by 4 bases, 9 bases remained unmatched. The DNA for the CDR3 is TGTGCCAGCAGCCGCTTAGCGGGAGCCGGTTACAATGAGCAGTTCTTC. Residues: CASSRLAGAGYNEQFF.

This sequence joins TRBV3-1 and TRBJ2-2, with D possibly being TRBD2 (6 bases). The CDR3 is made up of 16 amino acids. Germline CDR1 LGHDT, CDR2 YNNKEL (reference sequence). V lost 1 base to trimming and J lost 6 bases, with 15 bases between them. The CDR3 loop reads CASSQVWPGGAGELFF. The CDR3 DNA reads as TGTGCCAGCAGCCAAGTCTGGCCAGGAGGGGCCGGGGAGCTGTTTTTT.

The genes are TRBV3-1 and TRBJ2-1; TRBD2 might be the D (6 bases). The germline V gene has CDR1 LGHDT and CDR2 YNNKEL (reference sequence). The CDR3 runs to 16 residues. Trimming removed 1 base at V and 0 bases at J, with 10 bases between. This chain's CDR3 is CASSQVRGYSYNEQFF. The CDR3 bases are TGTGCCAGCAGCCAAGTGCGGGGCTACTCCTACAATGAGCAGTTCTTC.

This chain links TRBV7-9 with TRBJ2-3; no definite D call. Trimming pared 5 bases from V and 1 base from J, leaving 19 bases between. The CDR3 runs to 17 residues. Germline CDR1 SEHNR, CDR2 FQNEAQ (reference sequence). CDR3 bases: TGTGCCAGCAGCCACCGGCCGGACCTATTGGGCACAGATACGCAGTATTTT. It encodes CASSHRPDLLGTDTQYF.

The V call is TRBV30, the J call TRBJ2-1, with D possibly TRBD1 on 8 matching bases. The germline V gene has CDR1 GTSNPN and CDR2 SVGIG (reference sequence). The CDR3 extends over 13 amino acids. The V end was cut by 2 bases, the J end by 8 bases, with 13 bases between. CDR3 residues: CAWSSTGGDEQFF. The CDR3 nucleotides read TGTGCCTGGAGTTCAACAGGGGGGGATGAGCAGTTCTTC.

The V and J genes are TRBV15 and TRBJ2-6; D ambiguous. This CDR3 region has 15 residues. Per the germline V gene, CDR1 is LNHNV and CDR2 is YYDKDF (reference sequence). Deletions cut 6 bases from V and 0 bases from J, with 9 bases between. The CDR3 protein is CATRLESSGANVLTF. In DNA form, the CDR3 reads TGTGCCACCAGATTAGAGAGCTCTGGGGCCAACGTCCTGACTTTC.

This clonotype has just a few counts. The J gene is TRBJ2-5, the V gene TRBV7-9, with a weak D call TRBD1 (5 bases). This CDR3 contains 15 residues. From germline, CDR1 is SEHNR and CDR2 FQNEAQ (reference sequence). V lost 3 bases and J lost 1, with 12 bases in between. The DNA for the CDR3 is TGTGCCAGCAGCTTGGTCCCAGGGCTCCAAGAGACCCAGTACTTC. It yields the protein CASSLVPGLQETQYF.

This clonotype was counted between two and nine times. CDR3 loop: CSASGQGVTDTQYF. The CDR3, as DNA: TGCAGCGCCTCGGGACAGGGTGTCACAGATACGCAGTATTTT. This chain links TRBV29-1 with TRBJ2-3; TRBD1 matches 9 bases. Per the germline V gene, CDR1 is SQVTM and CDR2 is ANQGSEA. V was clipped by 7 bases and J by 2 bases; unmatched bases: 7. The CDR3 covers 14 residues.

The CDR3 loop is CASSLSSYYEQYF. As DNA, the CDR3 is TGTGCCAGCAGCTTATCTAGCTACTACGAGCAGTACTTC. The chain recombines TRBV7-9 with TRBJ2-7; perhaps TRBD2 as D (5 bases). V shed 2 bases and J shed 3 bases, with 8 bases lying between them. The CDR3 has 13 amino acids. CDR1 and CDR2 (germline): SEHNR, FQNEAQ (reference sequence).

CDR3 protein: CASSPPGNTGELFF. The CDR3 DNA is TGTGCCAGCAGCCCACCAGGCAACACCGGGGAGCTGTTTTTT. The rearrangement joins TRBV9 to TRBJ2-2; no reliable D call. The CDR3 consists of 14 residues. Germline assignment: CDR1 SGDLS and CDR2 YYNGEE. The ends were cut back, 4 bases at V and 2 bases at J, with 9 bases in the middle.

The chain carries TRBV29-1 and TRBJ2-7; D might be TRBD1 (6 bases). The germline CDR1 and CDR2 sequences are SQVTM and ANQGSEA. Trimming pared 1 base from V and 7 bases from J, leaving 20 bases between. The CDR3 covers 15 residues. The CDR3 loop reads CSVEVQGTLDWEQYF. The CDR3 DNA is TGCAGCGTTGAAGTACAGGGCACACTTGATTGGGAGCAGTACTTC.

The chain links TRBV5-1 to TRBJ2-5, with D tentatively TRBD1 or TRBD2 (6 bases each). The CDR3 length is 15 residues. Germline CDR1 reads SGHRS; CDR2 reads YFSETQ. V was trimmed by 1 base and J by 2 bases, leaving 12 bases between them. Written as DNA, the CDR3 is TGCGCCAGCAGCTTGTTTACGGGGGCGCAAGAGACCCAGTACTTC. It codes for CASSLFTGAQETQYF.

The V gene is TRBV7-2, the J gene TRBJ1-6; D perhaps matches TRBD1 (6 bases). Germline CDR1 reads SGHTA; CDR2 reads FQGNSA. There are 15 residues in the CDR3. Trimming left V 7 bases short and J 3 bases short, with 13 bases between. Here the CDR3 DNA reads TGTGCCAGCACGGACAGCGATCACTATAATTCACCCCTCCACTTT. Its protein product is CASTDSDHYNSPLHF.

This clonotype has just a few counts. This sequence joins TRBV4-2 and TRBJ2-7; the D is unclear. CDR3 length: 15 amino acids. In germline, CDR1 is LGHNA, CDR2 YNFKEQ. Trimming cost V 0 bases and J 5 bases, with 14 bases left between them. The CDR3 nucleotides are TGTGCCAGCAGCCAAGAAGAAGAAGCGCCCCACGAGCAGTACTTC. Its translation is CASSQEEEAPHEQYF.

This clonotype came up a few times. A much larger clonotype is one base distant, so this may be a read error. The chain joins TRBV20-1 to TRBJ2-7; D is perhaps TRBD2 (5 bases). The germline V and J ends were trimmed by 0 bases and 3 bases, with 12 bases remaining between them. This CDR3 spans 14 amino acids. In germline, CDR1 is DFQATT, CDR2 SNEGSKA (reference sequence). CDR3 sequence reads: CSARDMRVDYEQYF. The CDR3 nucleotides read TGCAGTGCTAGAGATATGCGGGTGGACTACGAGCAGTACTTC.